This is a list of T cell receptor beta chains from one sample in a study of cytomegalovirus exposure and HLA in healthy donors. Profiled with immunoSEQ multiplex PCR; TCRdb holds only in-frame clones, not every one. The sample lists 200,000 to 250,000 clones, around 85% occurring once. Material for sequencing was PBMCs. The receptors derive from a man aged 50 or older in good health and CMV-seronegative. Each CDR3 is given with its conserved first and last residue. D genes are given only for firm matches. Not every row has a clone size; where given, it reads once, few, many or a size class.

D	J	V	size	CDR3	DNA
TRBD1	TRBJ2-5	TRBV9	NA	CASSVEDRAWETQYF	TGTGCCAGCAGCGTAGAAGACAGGGCGTGGGAGACCCAGTACTTC
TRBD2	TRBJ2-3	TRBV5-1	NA	CASSRGLAVADTQYF	TGCGCCAGCAGCCGGGGACTAGCGGTGGCAGATACGCAGTATTTT
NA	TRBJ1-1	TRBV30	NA	CAWSVSRDTEAFF	TGTGCCTGGAGTGTGTCCAGGGACACTGAAGCTTTCTTT
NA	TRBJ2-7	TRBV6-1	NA	CASSDYPSPYEQYF	TGTGCCAGCAGTGACTATCCCTCCCCGTACGAGCAGTACTTC
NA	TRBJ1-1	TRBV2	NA	CASSFVQGNTEAFF	TGTGCCAGCAGTTTCGTACAGGGGAACACTGAAGCTTTCTTT
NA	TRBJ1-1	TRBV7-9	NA	CASSLGGLAAFF	TGTGCCAGCAGCTTAGGGGGCTTGGCAGCTTTCTTT
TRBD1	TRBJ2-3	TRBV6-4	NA	CASSDRAGGPADTQYF	TGTGCCAGCAGTGACAGGGCAGGGGGCCCCGCAGATACGCAGTATTTT
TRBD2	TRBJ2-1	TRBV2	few	CASSATSGRSSEQFF	TGTGCCAGCAGTGCGACTAGCGGGAGGTCGAGTGAGCAGTTCTTC
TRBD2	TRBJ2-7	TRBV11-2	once	CASSLLREAGEQYF	TGTGCCAGCAGCTTACTACGGGAGGCCGGCGAGCAGTACTTC
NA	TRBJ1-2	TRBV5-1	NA	CASSSGSGKAYGYTF	TGCGCCAGCAGCTCCGGGTCAGGGAAAGCCTATGGCTACACCTTC
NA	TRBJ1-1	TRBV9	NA	CASSVVAGTNTEAFF	TGTGCCAGCAGCGTAGTGGCAGGAACGAACACTGAAGCTTTCTTT
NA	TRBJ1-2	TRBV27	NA	CASSFLWGGGGYTF	TGTGCCAGCAGTTTCCTTTGGGGGGGCGGGGGCTACACCTTC
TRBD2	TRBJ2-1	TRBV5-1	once	CASSLAVLAGGNEQFF	TGCGCCAGCAGCTTGGCGGTACTAGCGGGAGGTAATGAGCAGTTCTTC
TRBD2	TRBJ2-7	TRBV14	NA	CASSLGSGARPAYEQYF	TGTGCCAGCAGCCTTGGGAGCGGGGCCCGCCCTGCCTACGAGCAGTACTTC
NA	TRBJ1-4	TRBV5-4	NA	CASSDNNEKLFF	TGTGCCAGCTCGGACAATAATGAAAAACTGTTTTTT
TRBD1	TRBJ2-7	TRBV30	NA	CALGQGATREQYF	TGTGCCTTGGGGCAGGGGGCTACGAGGGAGCAGTACTTC